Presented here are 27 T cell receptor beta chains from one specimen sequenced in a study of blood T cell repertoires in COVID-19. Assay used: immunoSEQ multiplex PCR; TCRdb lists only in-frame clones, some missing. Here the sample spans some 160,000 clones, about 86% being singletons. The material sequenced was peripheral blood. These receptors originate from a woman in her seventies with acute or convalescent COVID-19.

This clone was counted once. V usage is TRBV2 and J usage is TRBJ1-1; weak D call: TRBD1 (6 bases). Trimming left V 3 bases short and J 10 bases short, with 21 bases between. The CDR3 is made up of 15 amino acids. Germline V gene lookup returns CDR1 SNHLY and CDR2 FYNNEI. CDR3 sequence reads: CASSDAIDRTLAAFF. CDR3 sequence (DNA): TGTGCCAGCAGTGACGCAATTGACAGGACCCTGGCAGCTTTCTTT.

CDR3 loop: CASSQVLLASHTDTQYF. For the CDR3, the DNA is TGTGCCAGCAGCCAAGTCCTACTAGCGTCCCACACAGATACGCAGTATTTT. The chain combines TRBV3-1 (or the pseudogene TRBV3-2) with TRBJ2-3; 7 nucleotides match TRBD2. This CDR3 comprises 17 residues. The germline V gene has CDR1 LGHDT and CDR2 YNNKEL (reference sequence). V was clipped by 1 base and J by 2 bases; unmatched bases: 9.

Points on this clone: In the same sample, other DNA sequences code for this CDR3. The CDR3 coding sequence is TGTGCCAGTAGTATTGGGGGGGGCACCGGGGAGCTGTTTTTT. This sequence encodes CASSIGGGTGELFF. The chain employs TRBV19 and TRBJ2-2; the match to TRBD2 covers 7 bases. Germline V gene data show CDR1 as LNHDA and CDR2 as SQIVND (reference sequence). J gave up 4 bases and V 3 bases, and 2 bases lay outside the gene matches. The CDR3 extends over 14 amino acids.

CDR3 sequence reads: CASSGLPRDRWATNSPLHF. In DNA, the CDR3 is TGTGCCAGCAGTGGCCTACCTAGGGACAGGTGGGCCACGAATTCACCCCTCCACTTT. This chain joins TRBV6-1 and TRBJ1-6, with 8 positions matching TRBD1. CDR1 MNHNS and CDR2 SASEGT come from the germline V gene. The CDR3 is made up of 19 amino acids. V lost 4 bases to trimming and J lost 7 bases; unmatched junction nucleotides: 18.

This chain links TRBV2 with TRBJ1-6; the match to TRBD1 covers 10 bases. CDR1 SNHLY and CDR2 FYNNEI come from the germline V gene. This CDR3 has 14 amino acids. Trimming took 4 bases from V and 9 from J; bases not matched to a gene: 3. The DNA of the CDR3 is TGTGCCAGCAGTGTGGGACAGGGGCTTTCACCCCTCCACTTT. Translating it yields CASSVGQGLSPLHF.

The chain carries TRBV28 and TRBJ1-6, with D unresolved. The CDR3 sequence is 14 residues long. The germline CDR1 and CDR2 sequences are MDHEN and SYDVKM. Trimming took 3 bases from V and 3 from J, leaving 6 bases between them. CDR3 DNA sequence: TGTGCCAGCAGTTTGGTTAGCTATAATTCACCCCTCCACTTT. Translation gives CASSLVSYNSPLHF.

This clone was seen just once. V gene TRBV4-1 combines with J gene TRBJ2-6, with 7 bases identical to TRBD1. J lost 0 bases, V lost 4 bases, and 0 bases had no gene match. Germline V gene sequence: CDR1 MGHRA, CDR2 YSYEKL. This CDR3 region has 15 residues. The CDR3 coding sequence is TGCGCCAGCAGCCGACAGGGCTCTGGGGCCAACGTCCTGACTTTC. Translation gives CASSRQGSGANVLTF.

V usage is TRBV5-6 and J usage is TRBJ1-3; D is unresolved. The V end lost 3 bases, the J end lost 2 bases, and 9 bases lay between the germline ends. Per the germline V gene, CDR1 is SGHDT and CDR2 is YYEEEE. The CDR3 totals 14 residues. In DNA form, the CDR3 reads TGTGCCAGCAGCTCGCGGGGTACTGGAAACACCATATATTTT. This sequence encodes CASSSRGTGNTIYF.

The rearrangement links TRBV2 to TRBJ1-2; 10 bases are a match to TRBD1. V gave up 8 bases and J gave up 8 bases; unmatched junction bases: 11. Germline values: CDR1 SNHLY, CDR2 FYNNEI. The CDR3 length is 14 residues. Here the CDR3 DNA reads TGTGCCAGCGGAGCGGGACAGGGGATCGGCGGCTACACCTTC. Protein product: CASGAGQGIGGYTF.

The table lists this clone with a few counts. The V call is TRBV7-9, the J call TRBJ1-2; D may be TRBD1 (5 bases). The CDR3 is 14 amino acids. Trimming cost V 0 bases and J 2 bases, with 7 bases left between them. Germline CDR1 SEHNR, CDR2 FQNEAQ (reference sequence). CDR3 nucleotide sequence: TGTGCCAGCAGCTTAGCAGCAGGGAACTATGGCTACACCTTC. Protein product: CASSLAAGNYGYTF. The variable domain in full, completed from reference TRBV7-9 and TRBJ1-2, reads DTGVSQNPRHKITKRGQNVTFRCDPISEHNRLYWYRQTLGQGPEFLTYFQNEAQLEKSRLLSDRFSAERPKGSFSTLEIQRTEQGDSAMYLCASSLAAGNYGYTFGSGTRLTVV.

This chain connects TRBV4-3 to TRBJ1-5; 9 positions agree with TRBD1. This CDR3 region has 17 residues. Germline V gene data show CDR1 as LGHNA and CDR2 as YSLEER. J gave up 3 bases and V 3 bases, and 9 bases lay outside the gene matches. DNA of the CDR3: TGCGCCAGCAGCCAGATGCGGGGACAGGGTGACAATCAGCCCCAGCATTTT. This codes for CASSQMRGQGDNQPQHF.

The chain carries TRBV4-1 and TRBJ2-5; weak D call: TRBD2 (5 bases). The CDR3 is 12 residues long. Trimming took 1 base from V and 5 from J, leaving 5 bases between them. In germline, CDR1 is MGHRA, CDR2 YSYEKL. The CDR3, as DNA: TGCGCCAGCAGCCAAGCGGGGGAGACCCAGTACTTC. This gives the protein CASSQAGETQYF.

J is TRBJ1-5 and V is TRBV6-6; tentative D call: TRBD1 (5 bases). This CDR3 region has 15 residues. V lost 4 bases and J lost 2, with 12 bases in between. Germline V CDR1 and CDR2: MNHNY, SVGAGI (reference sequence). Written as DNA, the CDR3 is TGTGCCAGCAGTTTCCAACAGGTTGGCAATCAGCCCCAGCATTTT. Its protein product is CASSFQQVGNQPQHF.

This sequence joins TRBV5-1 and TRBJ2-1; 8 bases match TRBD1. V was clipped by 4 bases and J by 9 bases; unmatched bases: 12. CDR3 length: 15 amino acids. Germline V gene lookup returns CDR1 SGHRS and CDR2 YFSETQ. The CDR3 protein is CASSNDRGALTEQFF. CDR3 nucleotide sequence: TGCGCCAGCAGCAATGACAGGGGAGCTTTAACTGAGCAGTTCTTC. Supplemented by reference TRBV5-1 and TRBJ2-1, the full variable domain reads KAGVTQTPRYLIKTRGQQVTLSCSPISGHRSVSWYQQTPGQGLQFLFEYFSETQRNKGNFPGRFSGRQFSNSRSEMNVSTLELGDSALYLCASSNDRGALTEQFFGPGTRLTVL.

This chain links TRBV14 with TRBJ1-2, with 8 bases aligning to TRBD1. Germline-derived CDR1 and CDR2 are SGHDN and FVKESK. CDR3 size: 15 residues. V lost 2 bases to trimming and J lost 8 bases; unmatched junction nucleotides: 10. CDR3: CASSQRWSGGGGYTF. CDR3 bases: TGTGCCAGCAGCCAAAGATGGTCAGGGGGCGGAGGCTACACCTTC. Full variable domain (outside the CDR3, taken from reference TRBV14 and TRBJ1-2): EAGVTQFPSHSVIEKGQTVTLRCDPISGHDNLYWYRRVMGKEIKFLLHFVKESKQDESGMPNNRFLAERTGGTYSTLKVQPAELEDSGVYFCASSQRWSGGGGYTFGSGTRLTVV.

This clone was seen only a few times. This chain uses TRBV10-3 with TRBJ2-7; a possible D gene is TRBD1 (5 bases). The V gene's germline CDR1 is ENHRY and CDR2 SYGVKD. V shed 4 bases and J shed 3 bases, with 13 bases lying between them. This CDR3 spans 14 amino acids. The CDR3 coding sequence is TGTGCCATCAGTGGTCAGGGTGGCGACTACGAGCAGTACTTC. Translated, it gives CAISGQGGDYEQYF.

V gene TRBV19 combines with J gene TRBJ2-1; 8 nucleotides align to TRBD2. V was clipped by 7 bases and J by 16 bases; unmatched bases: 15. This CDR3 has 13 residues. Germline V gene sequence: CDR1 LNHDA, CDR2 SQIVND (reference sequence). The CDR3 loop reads CASTFLGGTRFFF. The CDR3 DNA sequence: TGTGCCAGTACCTTTTTAGGAGGGACTAGATTCTTCTTC.

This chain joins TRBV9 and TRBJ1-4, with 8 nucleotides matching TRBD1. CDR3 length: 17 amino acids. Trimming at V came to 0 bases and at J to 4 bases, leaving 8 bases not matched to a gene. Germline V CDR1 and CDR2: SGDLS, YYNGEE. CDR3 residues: CASSVGGTGLGNEKLFF. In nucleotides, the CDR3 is TGTGCCAGCAGCGTAGGAGGGACAGGTCTTGGTAATGAAAAACTGTTTTTT.

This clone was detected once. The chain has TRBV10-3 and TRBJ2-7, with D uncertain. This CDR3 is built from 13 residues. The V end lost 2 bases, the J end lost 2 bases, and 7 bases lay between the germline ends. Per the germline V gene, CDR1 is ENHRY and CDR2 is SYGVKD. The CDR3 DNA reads TGTGCCATCAGTGAGGGGCAGACCTACGAGCAGTACTTC. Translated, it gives CAISEGQTYEQYF.

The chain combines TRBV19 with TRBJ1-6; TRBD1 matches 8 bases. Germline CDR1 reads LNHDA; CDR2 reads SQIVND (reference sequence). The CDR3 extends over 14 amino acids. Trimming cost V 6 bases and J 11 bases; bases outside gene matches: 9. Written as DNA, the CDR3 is TGTGCCAGTAGGCCTGATCGGACAGGGCCACCCCTCCACTTT. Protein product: CASRPDRTGPPLHF.

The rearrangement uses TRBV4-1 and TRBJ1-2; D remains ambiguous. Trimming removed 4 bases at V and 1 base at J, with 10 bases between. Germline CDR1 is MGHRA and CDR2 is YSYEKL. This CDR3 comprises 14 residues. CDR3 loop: CASSRSSINYGYTF. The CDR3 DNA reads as TGCGCCAGCAGCCGTTCGTCTATTAACTATGGCTACACCTTC.

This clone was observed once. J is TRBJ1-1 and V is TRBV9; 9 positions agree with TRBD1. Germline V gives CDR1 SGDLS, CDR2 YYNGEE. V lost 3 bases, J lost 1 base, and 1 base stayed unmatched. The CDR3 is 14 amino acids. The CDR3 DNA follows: TGTGCCAGCAGCGCGGACAGGGGGAACACTGAAGCTTTCTTT. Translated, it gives CASSADRGNTEAFF.

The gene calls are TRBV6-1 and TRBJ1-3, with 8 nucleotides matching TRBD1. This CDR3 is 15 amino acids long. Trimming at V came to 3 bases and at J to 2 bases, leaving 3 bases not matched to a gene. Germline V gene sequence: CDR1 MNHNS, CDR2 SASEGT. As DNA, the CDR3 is TGTGCCAGCAGTGACACAGGGGGGACTGGAAACACCATATATTTT. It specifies CASSDTGGTGNTIYF.

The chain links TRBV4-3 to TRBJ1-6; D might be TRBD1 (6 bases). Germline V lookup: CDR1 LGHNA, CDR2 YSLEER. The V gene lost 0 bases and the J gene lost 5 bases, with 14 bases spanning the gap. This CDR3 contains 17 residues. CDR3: CASSQEGGNRDNSPLHF. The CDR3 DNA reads TGCGCCAGCAGCCAAGAAGGCGGAAACAGGGATAATTCACCCCTCCACTTT.

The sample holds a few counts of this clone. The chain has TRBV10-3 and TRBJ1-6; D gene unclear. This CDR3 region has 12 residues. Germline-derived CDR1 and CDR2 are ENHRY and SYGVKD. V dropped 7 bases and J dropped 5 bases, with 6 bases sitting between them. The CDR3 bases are TGTGCCATCAAGCAGGATAATTCACCCCTCCACTTT. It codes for CAIKQDNSPLHF.

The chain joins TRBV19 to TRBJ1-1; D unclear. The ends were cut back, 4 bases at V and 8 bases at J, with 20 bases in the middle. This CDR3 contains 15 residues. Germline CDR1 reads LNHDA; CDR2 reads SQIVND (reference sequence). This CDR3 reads CASSKPYNQEREAFF. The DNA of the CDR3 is TGTGCCAGTAGTAAGCCCTATAACCAGGAAAGAGAAGCTTTCTTT.

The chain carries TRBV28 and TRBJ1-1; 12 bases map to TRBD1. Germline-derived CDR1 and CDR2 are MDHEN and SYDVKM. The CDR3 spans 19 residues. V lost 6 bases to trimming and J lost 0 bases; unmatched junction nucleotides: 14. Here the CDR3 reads CASRRPGQGAWIMNTEAFF. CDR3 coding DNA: TGTGCCAGCAGACGTCCGGGACAGGGGGCGTGGATCATGAACACTGAAGCTTTCTTT.